The clone carrying this T cell receptor beta chain has a count of ten or more. The antigen is unknown. Trimming took off 1 base at V and 6 bases at J, with 13 bases between the two ends. The V gene's germline CDR1 is SNHLY and CDR2 FYNNEI. The CDR3 runs 15 residues. The sample belongs to a study of molecular identifiers for immune sequencing clone quantification. General study findings and limits: Investigators reportedly could detect spiked Jurkat TCR RNA from one cell among about a million naive cells.

TCRdb reanalysed the PCR reads using MiXCR and keeps one entry per CDR3 protein. The sample contains fewer than 45,000 distinct CDR3 sequences, 24% of which appear only once. Naive CD8 T cells, phenotype CD8+CD4-CCR7+CD45RA+, were sorted. The sequence came from a human donor in good health. Some libraries in this study had Jurkat cell RNA spiked in. What was sequenced was naive CD8+ T cells from blood, with Jurkat cell RNA spiked in. This sample's subset: FACS-sorted CD8+CD4-CCR7+CD45RA+ naive T cells. The chain couples TRBV2 to TRBJ2-4; a possible D gene is TRBD2 (6 bases). In DNA, the CDR3 is TGTGCCAGCAGTGAAGGGACTATCGCGGGAAACATTCAGTACTTC. Translation gives CASSEGTIAGNIQYF. The variable domain in full, with the rest retrieved from reference TRBV2 and TRBJ2-4, is EPEVTQTPSHQVTQMGQEVILRCVPISNHLYFYWYRQILGQKVEFLVSFYNNEISEKSEIFDDQFSVERPDGSNFTLKIRSTKLEDSAMYFCASSEGTIAGNIQYFGAGTRLSVL.